This entry lists 3 T cell receptor beta chains sequenced from one sample in a study of cytomegalovirus exposure and HLA in healthy donors. 13 Jbeta primers and 60 Vbeta primers were used for the PCR. Here immunoSEQ multiplex PCR was the method, and the copy in TCRdb shows in-frame clones only, minus some. Of 75,000 to 95,000 clones in the sample, about two thirds are singletons; the top ten hold approximately 2.9%. The sequenced material came from PBMCs. The receptor source for this set is a man in his fifties or sixties in good health and CMV-seronegative.

The gene calls are TRBV27 and TRBJ1-2; D gene uncertain. The germline V and J ends were trimmed by 3 bases and 3 bases, with 17 bases remaining between them. Germline CDR1 is MNHEY and CDR2 is SMNVEV (reference sequence). The CDR3 length is 16 residues. The CDR3: CASSFWSGSGDYGYTF. CDR3 in DNA: TGTGCCAGCAGTTTTTGGTCAGGATCGGGAGACTATGGCTACACCTTC.

The V call is TRBV7-9, the J call TRBJ2-1, with TRBD1 matching 10 bases. In germline, CDR1 is SEHNR, CDR2 FQNEAQ (reference sequence). The V gene end was trimmed by 3 bases and the J gene end by 3 bases; junction bases not matched to a gene: 2. The CDR3 contains 15 residues. The CDR3 sequence: CASSLGQGHYNEQFF. CDR3 nucleotide sequence: TGTGCCAGCAGCTTGGGACAGGGGCACTACAATGAGCAGTTCTTC.

The chain has TRBV9 and TRBJ2-3, with a tentative D call TRBD2 (6 bases). This CDR3 comprises 16 residues. The germline V and J ends were trimmed by 1 base and 4 bases, with 16 bases remaining between them. From germline, CDR1 is SGDLS and CDR2 YYNGEE. In DNA, the CDR3 is TGTGCCAGCAGCGTATATAGGGGACTGCCGGCAGATACGCAGTATTTT. Encoded protein: CASSVYRGLPADTQYF.